The next 31 T cell receptor beta chains were all read from a single sample in a study of identical twins. TCRdb called the 5' RACE reads again in MiXCR, with one record for every CDR3 protein. Of about 1.7 million distinct CDR3 sequences listed, about 30% are singletons. Sequenced material: cord blood. The receptors were gathered from a newborn girl in good health.

The rearrangement links TRBV10-1 to TRBJ2-5; TRBD2 might be the D (5 bases). The CDR3 covers 15 residues. The germline gives CDR1 WNHNN, CDR2 SYGVQD (reference sequence). The V and J ends lost 4 bases and 0 bases respectively, with 12 bases between them. In DNA, the CDR3 is TGCGCCAGCAGTGCCGTTGGGAGAAACCAAGAGACCCAGTACTTC. Its protein is CASSAVGRNQETQYF.

V and J are TRBV11-2 and TRBJ1-6; 7 bases are shared with TRBD1. The length of the CDR3 is 16 residues. The germline V gene encodes CDR1 SGHAT and CDR2 FQNNGV. V shed 0 bases, J shed 7 bases, and the junction held 6 bases outside the gene matches. For the CDR3, the DNA is TGTGCCAGCAGCTTAGAGCGGACAGGCCGAAATTCACCCCTCCACTTT. This codes for CASSLERTGRNSPLHF.

The genes are TRBV9 and TRBJ2-4, with 10 bases fitting TRBD2. Germline lookup yields CDR1 SGDLS and CDR2 YYNGEE. CDR3 size: 16 residues. Unmatched junction bases numbered 9, after V lost 0 bases and J lost 9 bases. CDR3 sequence (DNA): TGTGCCAGCAGCGTAGTTCCAGCGGGAGGGCAAGCCATTCAGTACTTC. This sequence encodes CASSVVPAGGQAIQYF.

In its sample, this clonotype was seen a few times. The chain carries TRBV27 and TRBJ2-4, with 13 bases identical to TRBD2. CDR1 is MNHEY and CDR2 is SMNVEV in the germline V gene (reference sequence). This CDR3 contains 16 residues. V shed 5 bases and J 7 bases; nucleotides not matched to a gene: 8. In DNA form, the CDR3 reads TGTGCCAGCAGTACCCTGACTAGCGGGGGGTGGAACATTCAGTACTTC. Protein product: CASSTLTSGGWNIQYF.

V usage is TRBV28 and J usage is TRBJ2-1, with 8 positions matching TRBD2. The CDR3 totals 16 residues. J gave up 3 bases and V 5 bases, and 9 bases lay outside the gene matches. The germline V gene encodes CDR1 MDHEN and CDR2 SYDVKM. The CDR3 DNA reads TGTGCCAGCAGTCTACCGGGGACTAGTCTCTACAATGAGCAGTTCTTC. Protein sequence: CASSLPGTSLYNEQFF.

For this clonotype: One end of the junction fails to match germline, which may point to a read error. This chain uses TRBV20-1 with TRBJ1-3; weak D call: TRBD1 (6 bases). Germline values: CDR1 DFQATT, CDR2 SNEGSKA (reference sequence). The CDR3 is made up of 13 amino acids. The CDR3 loop is CSAHRATGNTVYF. DNA for the CDR3: TGCAGTGCTCACAGGGCGACTGGAAACACCGTATATTTT.

This clonotype occurred a few times. The chain has TRBV4-2 and TRBJ2-3; either TRBD1 or TRBD2 may fit D (5 bases each). Trimming took 1 base from V and 6 from J, leaving 11 bases between them. CDR1 is LGHNA, CDR2 YNFKEQ, per germline. The CDR3 runs to 14 residues. In DNA, the CDR3 is TGTGCCAGCAGCCAAGGAGGGGATCGGGATACGCAGTATTTT. Translating it yields CASSQGGDRDTQYF.

V is TRBV5-4 and J is TRBJ2-5; D is undetermined. V lost 2 bases to trimming and J lost 1 base, with 6 bases between them. Germline CDR1 SGHNT, CDR2 YYREEE (reference sequence). The CDR3 totals 13 residues. CDR3 residues: CASSFQTQETQYF. In DNA, the CDR3 is TGTGCCAGCAGCTTCCAGACCCAAGAGACCCAGTACTTC. Combining the CDR3 with reference TRBV5-4 and TRBJ2-5 gives the whole variable domain ETGVTQSPTHLIKTRGQQVTLRCSSQSGHNTVSWYQQALGQGPQFIFQYYREEENGRGNFPPRFSGLQFPNYSSELNVNALELDDSALYLCASSFQTQETQYFGPGTRLLVL.

The V and J genes are TRBV27 and TRBJ1-1; D unclear. Germline V lookup: CDR1 MNHEY, CDR2 SMNVEV (reference sequence). The CDR3 loop spans 14 amino acids. V gave up 1 base and J gave up 0 bases, with 6 bases separating them. Written as DNA, the CDR3 is TGTGCCAGCAGTTTATTGCGGATGAACACTGAAGCTTTCTTT. Translated, it gives CASSLLRMNTEAFF.

The chain employs TRBV13 and TRBJ2-7; 7 nucleotides match TRBD1. With 0 bases clipped from V and 7 bases from J, the junction kept 9 bases outside the gene matches. Germline-derived CDR1 and CDR2 are PRHDT and FYEKMQ (reference sequence). The CDR3 totals 15 residues. CDR3 nucleotide sequence: TGTGCCAGCAGCTTAGGCCTTTACAGGGGCAATGAGCAGTACTTC. Its protein product is CASSLGLYRGNEQYF.

The rearrangement links TRBV6-1 to TRBJ1-2, with a tentative D call TRBD1 (5 bases). CDR3 size: 12 residues. Between the trimmed V and J ends, which lost 1 base and 11 bases, there was a span of 11 bases. Germline lookup yields CDR1 MNHNS and CDR2 SASEGT. In DNA form, the CDR3 reads TGTGCCAGCAGTGAAGAGGGGCAGTTATACACCTTC. Its translation is CASSEEGQLYTF.

V is TRBV20-1 and J is TRBJ2-1; 9 nucleotides match TRBD2. CDR1 is DFQATT and CDR2 is SNEGSKA in the germline V gene (reference sequence). This CDR3 spans 16 amino acids. With 3 bases clipped from V and 7 bases from J, the junction kept 13 bases outside the gene matches. The CDR3: CSARDLAGGGYNEQFF. DNA of the CDR3: TGCAGTGCTAGGGACCTGGCGGGAGGGGGGTATAATGAGCAGTTCTTC.

The chain has TRBV7-9 and TRBJ2-3; D possibly corresponds to TRBD2 (6 bases). This CDR3 region has 16 residues. V was cut by 7 bases and J by 0 bases, with 17 bases left in between. Per germline, CDR1 SEHNR and CDR2 FQNEAQ (reference sequence). CDR3 coding DNA: TGTGCCAGCACCTGTATGAGCGGGTTTAGCACAGATACGCAGTATTTT. This encodes CASTCMSGFSTDTQYF.

V is TRBV5-1 and J is TRBJ1-4; tentative D call: TRBD1 (6 bases). The CDR3 contains 15 residues. V was shortened by 0 bases and J by 7 bases, with 13 bases between the two germline ends. Germline V lookup: CDR1 SGHRS, CDR2 YFSETQ. In DNA, the CDR3 is TGCGCCAGCAGCTTGGAGGGGGGAGTTGGTGAAAAACTGTTTTTT. Its translation: CASSLEGGVGEKLFF.

The V gene is TRBV20-1, the J gene TRBJ2-1, with TRBD2 matching 8 bases. The CDR3 sequence is 16 residues long. Germline CDR1 and CDR2: DFQATT and SNEGSKA (reference sequence). The V and J ends lost 3 bases and 3 bases, in that order; junction bases with no gene match: 10. CDR3 sequence reads: CSASISGLVLYNEQFF. The CDR3 DNA sequence: TGCAGTGCTAGTATTTCGGGACTAGTACTCTACAATGAGCAGTTCTTC.

This clonotype came up once. The rearrangement joins TRBV7-9 to TRBJ2-5, with 16 bases aligning to TRBD2. With 5 bases clipped from V and 11 bases from J, the junction kept 11 bases outside the gene matches. The CDR3 is 16 amino acids. Germline values: CDR1 SEHNR, CDR2 FQNEAQ (reference sequence). Here the CDR3 reads CASSGTSGRAYNEQYF. CDR3 DNA sequence: TGTGCCAGCAGCGGGACTAGCGGGAGGGCCTACAATGAGCAGTACTTC.

The sample holds a few counts of this clonotype. CDR3 nucleotides: TGTGCCAGCAGTTCCCACCCCGAGAACATTCAGTACTTC. It codes for CASSSHPENIQYF. The chain joins TRBV6-1 to TRBJ2-4; D not certain. Germline V gene data show CDR1 as MNHNS and CDR2 as SASEGT. V lost 5 bases and J 7 bases, leaving 12 bases between the germline ends. The CDR3 is 13 amino acids.

This clonotype has a handful of counts. J is TRBJ1-2 and V is TRBV21-1; the table's D gene call, TRBD1, was not cross checked with the DNA. TRBV21-1 is a recognized pseudogene. The CDR3 covers 16 residues. The CDR3 DNA reads as TGTGCCAGCAGCAATCGGCTGACGACAGGGTTCTATGGCTACACCTTC. It specifies CASSNRLTTGFYGYTF.

This chain joins TRBV12-3 or TRBV12-4 and TRBJ2-2; 9 bases match TRBD2. The ends lost 6 bases at V and 4 bases at J; junction bases unmatched: 9. The CDR3 runs 16 residues. CDR3 protein: CASSQELAGVTGELFF. CDR3 sequence (DNA): TGTGCCAGCAGCCAGGAATTAGCGGGAGTCACCGGGGAGCTGTTTTTT.

This clonotype was counted between two and nine times. The chain has TRBV20-1 and TRBJ2-1; 11 bases line up with TRBD2. V was clipped by 4 bases and J by 4 bases; unmatched bases: 6. CDR3 length: 15 residues. The germline V gene has CDR1 DFQATT and CDR2 SNEGSKA (reference sequence). CDR3 nucleotide sequence: TGCAGTGCTACCACTAGCGGGAGAGGATACAATGAGCAGTTCTTC. Protein sequence: CSATTSGRGYNEQFF.

This clonotype has only a few counts. The rearrangement links TRBV7-2 to TRBJ1-2, with unresolved D. V was cut by 1 base and J by 4 bases, with 10 bases left in between. Germline CDR1 reads SGHTA; CDR2 reads FQGNSA. The CDR3 runs 14 residues. CDR3 in amino acids: CASSLGRFAYGYTF. In DNA form, the CDR3 reads TGTGCCAGCAGCTTAGGGAGGTTCGCCTATGGCTACACCTTC.

The chain recombines TRBV4-2 with TRBJ2-7; D gene ambiguous. Germline V gene lookup returns CDR1 LGHNA and CDR2 YNFKEQ. The CDR3 contains 14 residues. V was clipped by 4 bases and J by 4 bases, with 14 bases between them. The CDR3 bases are TGTGCCAGCAGCCCCCGCGATGTAGGTTACGAGCAGTACTTC. Translated: CASSPRDVGYEQYF.

This clonotype was counted a few times. The chain employs TRBV10-3 and TRBJ2-5; D tentatively reads TRBD1 or TRBD2 (5 bases each). The CDR3 contains 14 residues. Looked up from germline, CDR1 is ENHRY and CDR2 is SYGVKD. Trimming cost V 10 bases and J 2 bases, with 17 bases left between them. CDR3 residues: CATTQGPTQETQYF. DNA of the CDR3: TGTGCCACCACCCAGGGACCCACACAAGAGACCCAGTACTTC.

Only a few counts were recorded for this clonotype. The chain carries TRBV9 and TRBJ2-3; 11 bases align to TRBD2. Germline loops: CDR1 SGDLS, CDR2 YYNGEE. Trimming removed 0 bases from V and 1 base from J; junction bases left unmatched: 4. CDR3 length: 17 amino acids. The CDR3 loop is CASSVERLAGRTDTQYF. CDR3 bases: TGTGCCAGCAGCGTAGAGAGACTAGCGGGGCGCACAGATACGCAGTATTTT.

The chain links TRBV7-9 to TRBJ2-7, with TRBD1 identical over 9 bases. TRBJ2-4 matches the DNA end more closely, so the J call is doubtful. The CDR3 is made up of 17 amino acids. CDR1 is SEHNR and CDR2 is FQNEAQ in the germline V gene (reference sequence). The CDR3 sequence is CASSTKVMVQGADIQYF. CDR3 coding DNA: TGTGCCAGCAGCACCAAGGTTATGGTACAGGGGGCGGACATTCAGTACTTC.

A few counts support this clonotype. J is TRBJ2-7 and V is TRBV5-1; D perhaps matches TRBD2 (6 bases). CDR3 length: 14 residues. From germline, CDR1 is SGHRS and CDR2 YFSETQ. The V end was cut by 4 bases, the J end by 2 bases, with 13 bases between. CDR3 DNA sequence: TGCGCCAGCAGCCCCGCTAGCGAGACCTACGAGCAGTACTTC. Translated: CASSPASETYEQYF.

The V call is TRBV11-2, the J call TRBJ2-1, with D possibly TRBD1 on 6 matching bases. V lost 6 bases to trimming and J lost 2 bases, with 14 bases between them. The germline gives CDR1 SGHAT, CDR2 FQNNGV. The length of the CDR3 is 15 residues. CDR3 DNA: TGTGCCAGCAGACATCGACAGGCCCCCTACAATGAGCAGTTCTTC. It is translated as CASRHRQAPYNEQFF.

In regard to this clonotype: Since a much larger clone is just one base distant, this may be a read error. This chain links TRBV4-1 with TRBJ2-1; 7 bases are a match to TRBD2. Per the germline V gene, CDR1 is MGHRA and CDR2 is YSYEKL. CDR3 length equals 16 residues. The CDR3 region has the DNA TGCGTCAGCAGCCAAGGCGGGCTAGCGGCCTACAATGAGCAGTTCTTC. It yields the protein CVSSQGGLAAYNEQFF.

The chain combines TRBV7-9 with TRBJ1-2; 9 nucleotides align to TRBD1. This CDR3 spans 15 amino acids. V shed 2 bases and J 3 bases; nucleotides not matched to a gene: 4. Germline V gives CDR1 SEHNR, CDR2 FQNEAQ (reference sequence). CDR3 sequence (DNA): TGTGCCAGCAGCTTAATCGACAGGGGGGACTATGGCTACACCTTC. It is translated as CASSLIDRGDYGYTF.

This clonotype was counted only a few times. The V call is TRBV20-1, the J call TRBJ1-1, with 8 bases lining up with TRBD1. After removal of 6 bases from V and 0 bases from J, the junction contained 6 bases not matched to a gene. Per germline, CDR1 DFQATT and CDR2 SNEGSKA (reference sequence). The CDR3 runs to 14 residues. This chain's CDR3 is CSAWTGPMNTEAFF. CDR3 in DNA: TGCAGTGCATGGACAGGGCCCATGAACACTGAAGCTTTCTTT.

This clonotype has a handful of counts. V usage is TRBV24-1 and J usage is TRBJ2-5, with D maybe TRBD2 (5 bases). V was clipped by 6 bases and J by 5 bases, with 15 bases between them. Germline V lookup: CDR1 KGHDR, CDR2 SFDVKD. The CDR3 extends over 14 amino acids. The DNA for the CDR3 is TGTGCCACCAGTCTAACTGGCGCGGGTGAGACCCAGTACTTC. As protein: CATSLTGAGETQYF.